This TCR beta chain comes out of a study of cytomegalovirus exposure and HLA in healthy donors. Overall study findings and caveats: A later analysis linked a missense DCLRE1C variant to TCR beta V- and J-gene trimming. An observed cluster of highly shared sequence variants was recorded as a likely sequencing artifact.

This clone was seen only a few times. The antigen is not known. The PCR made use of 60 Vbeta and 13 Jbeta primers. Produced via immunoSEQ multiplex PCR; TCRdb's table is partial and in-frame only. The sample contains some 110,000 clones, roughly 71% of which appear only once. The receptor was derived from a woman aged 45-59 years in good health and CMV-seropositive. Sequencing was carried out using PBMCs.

The CDR3, as DNA: TGTGCCAGCAGCTTGTCAGGGCAGGGTTTTTACGAGCAGTACTTC. This gives the protein CASSLSGQGFYEQYF. This rearrangement joins TRBV7-9 to TRBJ2-5; D might be TRBD1 (5 bases). The better agreement between TRBJ2-7 and the DNA end casts doubt on the J call. Germline V gene data show CDR1 as SEHNR and CDR2 as FQNEAQ (reference sequence). CDR3 size: 15 residues.